The clone carrying this TCR beta chain was picked up a small number of times. Its antigen remains unknown. The sample is drawn from a study of CD8+CD57+ T cells in acquired aplastic anemia. About the study: Sorted CD4+ and CD8+ cells yielded 3 to 3.5 ug of DNA on average.

An expansion of CD8+CD57+ cells by flow cytometry had been shown in patients chosen for sequencing. Patients were therapy-naive when their blood was sampled. The study's findings and limits: Around 27 was the count of CD8+ CDR3 sequences that patients shared with controls.

CDR3 and TCR beta VDJ profiling relied on genomic DNA as the template. TCRdb independently ran MiXCR on the reads; one entry per CDR3 protein. The table has approximately 250,000 distinct CDR3 sequences, around 82% seen once. The receptor comes from a human donor with aplastic anemia. Sequencing input: sorted CD4+, CD8+, or CD8+CD57+ T cells (not recorded which) from PBMCs.

CDR3: CASSSSGTWGETQLHF. DNA for the CDR3: TGTGCCAGCAGTTCTAGCGGGACTTGGGGAGAGACCCAGCTCCACTTT. This rearrangement joins TRBV7-3 to TRBJ1-6; possibly TRBD1 for D (5 bases). The CDR3 totals 16 residues. Trimming took off 6 bases at V and 16 bases at J, with 28 bases between the two ends. CDR1 and CDR2 (germline): SGHTA, FQGTGA.